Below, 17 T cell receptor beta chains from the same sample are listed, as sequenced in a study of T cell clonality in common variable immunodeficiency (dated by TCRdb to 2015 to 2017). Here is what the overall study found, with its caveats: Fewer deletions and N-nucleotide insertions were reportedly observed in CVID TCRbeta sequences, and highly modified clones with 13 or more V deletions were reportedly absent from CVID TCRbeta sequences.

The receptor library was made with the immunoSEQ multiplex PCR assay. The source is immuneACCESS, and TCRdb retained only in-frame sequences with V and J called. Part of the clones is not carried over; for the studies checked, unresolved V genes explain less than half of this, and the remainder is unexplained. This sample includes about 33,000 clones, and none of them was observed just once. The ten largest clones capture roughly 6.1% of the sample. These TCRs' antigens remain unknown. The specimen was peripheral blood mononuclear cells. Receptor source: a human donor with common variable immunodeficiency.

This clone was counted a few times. Partial CDR3 DNA: TGTGCCTGGAGTCATAAGACAGGGGAGGGTAATTCACCC. Amino acid sequence: CAWSHKTGEGNSP. The CDR3, in full, reads CAWSHKTGEGNSPLHF. This chain joins TRBV30 and TRBJ1-6, with 8 positions matching TRBD1. The read halts 3 residues ahead of the CDR3 end, with the missing end drawn from the germline J gene. V lost 2 bases and J lost 6; bases outside the gene matches: 9. CDR1 and CDR2 (germline): GTSNPN, SVGIG (reference sequence). This CDR3 contains 16 residues.

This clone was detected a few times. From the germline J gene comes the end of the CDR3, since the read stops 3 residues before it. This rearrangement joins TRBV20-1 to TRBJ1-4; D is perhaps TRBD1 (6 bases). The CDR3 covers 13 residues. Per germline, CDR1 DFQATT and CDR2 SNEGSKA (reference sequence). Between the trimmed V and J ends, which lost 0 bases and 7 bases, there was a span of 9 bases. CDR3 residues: CSAREGAGEKLFF. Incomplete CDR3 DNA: TGCAGTGCTAGAGAGGGGGCGGGTGAAAAA.

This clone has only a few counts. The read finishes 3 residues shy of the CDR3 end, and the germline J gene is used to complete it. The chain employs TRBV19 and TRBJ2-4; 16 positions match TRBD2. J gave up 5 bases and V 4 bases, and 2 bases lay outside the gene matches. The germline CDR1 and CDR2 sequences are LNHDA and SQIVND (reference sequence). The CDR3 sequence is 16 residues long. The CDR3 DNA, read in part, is TGTGCCAGTAGTACTGGGACTAGCGGGGGGGAAAACATT. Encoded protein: CASSTGTSGGENI. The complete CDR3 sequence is CASSTGTSGGENIQYF.

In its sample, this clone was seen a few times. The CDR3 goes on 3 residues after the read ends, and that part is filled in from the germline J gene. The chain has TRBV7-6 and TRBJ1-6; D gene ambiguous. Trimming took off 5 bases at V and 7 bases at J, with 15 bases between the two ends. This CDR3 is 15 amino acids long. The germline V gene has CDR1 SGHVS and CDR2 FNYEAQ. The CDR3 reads CASSQTGPGNSPLHF. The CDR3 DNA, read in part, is TGTGCCAGCAGCCAGACCGGGCCGGGGAATTCACCC.

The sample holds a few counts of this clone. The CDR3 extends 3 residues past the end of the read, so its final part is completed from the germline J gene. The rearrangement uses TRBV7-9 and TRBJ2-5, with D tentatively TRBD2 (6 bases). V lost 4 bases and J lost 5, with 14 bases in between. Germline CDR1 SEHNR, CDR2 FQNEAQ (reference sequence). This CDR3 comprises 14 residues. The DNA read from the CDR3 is TGTGCCAGCAGCTCCCCCCCGGGGGTGGAGACC. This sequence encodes CASSSPPGVET. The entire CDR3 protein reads CASSSPPGVETQYF.

This chain's CDR3 is CASSSDRTQYF. CDR3 DNA (partial): TGTGCCAGCTCATCCGACAGGACC. This chain joins TRBV18 and TRBJ2-5; tentatively, D is TRBD1 (5 bases). The missing CDR3 end, 3 residues past where the read stops, is filled in from the germline J gene. CDR1 is KGHSH and CDR2 is LQKENI in the germline V gene. The CDR3 has 11 residues. Trimming took 5 bases from V and 7 from J, leaving 8 bases between them.

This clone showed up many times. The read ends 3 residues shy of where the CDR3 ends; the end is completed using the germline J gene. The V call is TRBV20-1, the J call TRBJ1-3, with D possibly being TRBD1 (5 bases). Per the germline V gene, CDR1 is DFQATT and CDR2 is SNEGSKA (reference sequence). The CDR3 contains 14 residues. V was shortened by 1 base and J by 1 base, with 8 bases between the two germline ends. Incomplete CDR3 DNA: TGCAGTGCTAGAGTGAAGGGGTCTGGAAACACC. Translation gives CSARVKGSGNT. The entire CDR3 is CSARVKGSGNTIYF.

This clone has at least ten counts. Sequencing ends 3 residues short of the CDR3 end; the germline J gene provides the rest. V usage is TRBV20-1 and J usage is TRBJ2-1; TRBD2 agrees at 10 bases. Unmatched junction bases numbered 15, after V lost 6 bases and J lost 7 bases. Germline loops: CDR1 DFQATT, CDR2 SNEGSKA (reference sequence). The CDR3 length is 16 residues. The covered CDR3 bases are TGCAGTGCCACAGGGCCAGCGGGGGGGAATTGGAATGAG. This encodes CSATGPAGGNWNE. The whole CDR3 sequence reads CSATGPAGGNWNEQFF.

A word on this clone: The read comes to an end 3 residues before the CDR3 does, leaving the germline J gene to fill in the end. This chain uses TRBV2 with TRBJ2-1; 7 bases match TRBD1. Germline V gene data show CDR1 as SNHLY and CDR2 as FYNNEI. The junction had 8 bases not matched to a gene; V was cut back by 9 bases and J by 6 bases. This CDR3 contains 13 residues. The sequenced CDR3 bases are TGTGCCAGTCGGACAGGAAAGGGCAATGAG. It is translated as CASRTGKGNE. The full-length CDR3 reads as CASRTGKGNEQFF.

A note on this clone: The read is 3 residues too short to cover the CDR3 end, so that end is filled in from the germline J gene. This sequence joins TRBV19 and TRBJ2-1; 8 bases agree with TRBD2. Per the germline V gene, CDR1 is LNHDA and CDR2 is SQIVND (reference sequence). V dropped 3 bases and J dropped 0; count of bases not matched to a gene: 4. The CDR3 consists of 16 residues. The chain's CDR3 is CASSISGARSYNEQFF. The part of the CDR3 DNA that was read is TGTGCCAGTAGTATTAGCGGGGCCCGCTCCTACAATGAG.

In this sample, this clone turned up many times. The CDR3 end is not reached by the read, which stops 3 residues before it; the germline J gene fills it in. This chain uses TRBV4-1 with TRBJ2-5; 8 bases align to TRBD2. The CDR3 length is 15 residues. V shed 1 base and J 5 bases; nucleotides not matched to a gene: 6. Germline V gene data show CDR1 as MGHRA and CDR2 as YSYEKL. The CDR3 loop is CASSQAGGQGETQYF. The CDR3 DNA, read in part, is TGCGCCAGCAGCCAAGCGGGGGGGCAGGGGGAGACC.

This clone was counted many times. The part of the CDR3 DNA that was read is TGTGCCAGCAGCTTGATGTCCAGAAAGAACACTGAA. Amino acid sequence: CASSLMSRKNTE. The full CDR3 protein is CASSLMSRKNTEAFF. The chain has TRBV5-5 and TRBJ1-1, with D uncertain. From the germline J gene comes the end of the CDR3, since the read stops 3 residues before it. V lost 1 base to trimming and J lost 1 base, with 11 bases between them. Per germline, CDR1 SGHKS and CDR2 YYEKEE (reference sequence). CDR3 length: 15 amino acids.

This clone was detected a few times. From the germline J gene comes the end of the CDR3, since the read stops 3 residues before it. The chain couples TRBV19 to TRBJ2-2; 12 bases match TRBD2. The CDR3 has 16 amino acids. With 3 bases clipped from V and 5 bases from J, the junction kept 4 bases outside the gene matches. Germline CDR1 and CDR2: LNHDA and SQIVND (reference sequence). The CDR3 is CASSITSGGRTGELFF. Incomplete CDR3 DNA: TGTGCCAGTAGTATTACTAGCGGGGGGAGGACCGGGGAG.

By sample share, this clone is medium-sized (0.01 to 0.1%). The DNA read from the CDR3 is TGTGCCTGGAGTGTAGGGGCAGGGGGCGGTGAA. It is translated as CAWSVGAGGGE. The whole CDR3 reads CAWSVGAGGGEAFF. This chain uses TRBV30 with TRBJ1-1; 8 positions agree with TRBD1. The read ends 3 residues before the CDR3 terminus; that terminus is restored from the germline J gene. CDR3 length equals 14 residues. Germline assignment: CDR1 GTSNPN and CDR2 SVGIG (reference sequence). Unmatched junction bases numbered 7, after V lost 0 bases and J lost 7 bases.

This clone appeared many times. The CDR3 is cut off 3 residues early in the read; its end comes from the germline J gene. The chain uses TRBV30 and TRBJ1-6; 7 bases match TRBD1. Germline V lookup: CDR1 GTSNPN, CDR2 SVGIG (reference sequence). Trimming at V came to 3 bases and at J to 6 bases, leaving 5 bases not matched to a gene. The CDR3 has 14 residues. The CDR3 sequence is CAWRQGVPNSPLHF. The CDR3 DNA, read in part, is TGTGCCTGGAGGCAGGGGGTTCCTAATTCACCC.

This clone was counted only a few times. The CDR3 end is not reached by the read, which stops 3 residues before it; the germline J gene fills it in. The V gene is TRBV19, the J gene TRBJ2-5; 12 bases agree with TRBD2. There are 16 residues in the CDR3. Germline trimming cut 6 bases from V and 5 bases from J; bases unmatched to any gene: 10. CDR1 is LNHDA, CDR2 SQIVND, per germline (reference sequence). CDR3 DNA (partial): TGTGCCAGTAGCACTGCTAGCGGGGGGGCCAGGGAGACC. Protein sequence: CASSTASGGARET. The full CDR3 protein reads CASSTASGGARETQYF.

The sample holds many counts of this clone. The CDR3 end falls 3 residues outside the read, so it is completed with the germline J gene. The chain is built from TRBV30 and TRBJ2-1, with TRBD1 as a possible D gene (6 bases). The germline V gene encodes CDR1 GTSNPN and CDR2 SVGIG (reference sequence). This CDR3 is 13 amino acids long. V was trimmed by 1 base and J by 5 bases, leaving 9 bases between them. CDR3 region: CAWSGGPDNEQFF. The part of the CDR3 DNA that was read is TGTGCCTGGAGTGGGGGGCCCGACAATGAG.